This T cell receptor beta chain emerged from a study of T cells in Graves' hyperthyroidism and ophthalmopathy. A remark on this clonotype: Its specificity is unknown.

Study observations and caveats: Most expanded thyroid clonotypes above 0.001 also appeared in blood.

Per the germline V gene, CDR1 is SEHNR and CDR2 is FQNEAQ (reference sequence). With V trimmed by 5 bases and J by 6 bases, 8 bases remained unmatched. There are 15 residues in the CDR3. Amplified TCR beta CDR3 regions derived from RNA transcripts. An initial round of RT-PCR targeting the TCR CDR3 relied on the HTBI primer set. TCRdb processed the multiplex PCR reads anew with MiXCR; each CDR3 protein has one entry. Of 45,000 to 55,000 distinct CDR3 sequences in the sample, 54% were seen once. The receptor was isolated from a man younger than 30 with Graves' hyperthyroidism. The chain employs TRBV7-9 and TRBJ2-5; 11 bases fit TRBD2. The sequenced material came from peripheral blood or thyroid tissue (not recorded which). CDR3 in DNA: TGTGCCAGCAGCCCCGGACTAGCGGGTTATCAGACCCAGTACTTC. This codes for CASSPGLAGYQTQYF.